Listed below are T cell receptor beta chains from one sample, sequenced in a study of CD8+ T cells in alopecia areata. This table comes from immunoSEQ multiplex PCR, and its TCRdb copy is limited to in-frame clones, with some not included. The profile shows about 150,000 clones, more than 75% of them singletons. This material consisted of CD8+ T cells sorted from blood, taken at week 0. These receptors all stem from a human donor with alopecia areata. The CDR3 runs from the conserved cysteine through the conserved F or W. A D gene is named only where the DNA matches it firmly. The size field is filled for only some rows; it gives once, few, many or a size class.

abundance	len	v_gene	d_gene	j_gene	CDR3aa	CDR3nt
NA	13	TRBV29-1	TRBD1	TRBJ2-7	CSVPGQGMYEQYF	TGCAGCGTACCGGGACAGGGGATGTACGAGCAGTACTTC
NA	14	TRBV7-9	NA	TRBJ1-4	CASSVRAPGEKLFF	TGTGCCAGCAGCGTCCGGGCCCCAGGTGAAAAACTGTTTTTT
NA	14	TRBV7-2	NA	TRBJ2-1	CASSLVGTYNEQFF	TGTGCCAGCAGCTTAGTCGGCACTTACAATGAGCAGTTCTTC
NA	10	TRBV2	NA	TRBJ2-1	CASQGHEQFF	TGTGCCAGTCAGGGCCATGAGCAGTTCTTC
NA	16	TRBV29-1	NA	TRBJ2-1	CSVEVGQVPFYNEQFF	TGCAGCGTTGAAGTCGGCCAAGTCCCGTTTTACAATGAGCAGTTCTTC
NA	15	TRBV4-2	TRBD1	TRBJ2-7	CASSLTGGTGYEQYF	TGTGCCAGCAGCCTGACAGGGGGCACAGGTTACGAGCAGTACTTC
once	14	TRBV7-9	NA	TRBJ2-1	CASSSIADYNEQFF	TGTGCCAGCAGCTCCATCGCGGACTACAATGAGCAGTTCTTC
NA	10	TRBV29-1	NA	TRBJ1-1	CSGVNTEAFF	TGTAGCGGGGTGAACACTGAAGCTTTCTTT
NA	14	TRBV5-4	NA	TRBJ2-7	CASSEWGAGYEQYF	TGTGCCAGCTCAGAGTGGGGGGCAGGCTACGAGCAGTACTTC
NA	15	TRBV15	NA	TRBJ2-2	CATSRDRGDTGELFF	TGTGCCACCAGCAGAGATAGGGGAGACACCGGGGAGCTGTTTTTT
NA	15	TRBV2	NA	TRBJ2-7	CASSDPRGSSYEQYF	TGTGCCAGCAGTGATCCTCGGGGGAGCTCCTACGAGCAGTACTTC
NA	16	TRBV27	TRBD1	TRBJ2-1	CASSLFPSGTGAEQFF	TGTGCCAGCAGTTTATTCCCCTCCGGGACAGGTGCTGAGCAGTTCTTC
NA	15	TRBV7-9	TRBD1	TRBJ2-5	CASSLTGSNQETQYF	TGTGCCAGCAGCCTGACAGGGTCAAACCAAGAGACCCAGTACTTC
NA	14	TRBV6-5	TRBD1	TRBJ2-7	CASSYGTASYEQYF	TGTGCCAGCAGTTACGGGACAGCCTCCTACGAGCAGTACTTC
NA	13	TRBV13	TRBD1	TRBJ2-7	CASNVDRGYEQYF	TGTGCCAGCAACGTTGACAGGGGCTACGAGCAGTACTTC
few	13	TRBV29-1	NA	TRBJ2-1	CSVLIASYNEQFF	TGCAGCGTGCTTATCGCCTCCTACAATGAGCAGTTCTTC
NA	15	TRBV10-3	TRBD2	TRBJ2-1	CAISPTSGGADEQFF	TGTGCCATCAGCCCGACTAGCGGGGGGGCGGATGAGCAGTTCTTC
once	14	TRBV2	NA	TRBJ2-1	CASMSPLSYNEQFF	TGTGCCAGCATGTCTCCGCTCTCCTACAATGAGCAGTTCTTC
NA	18	TRBV2	NA	TRBJ2-7	CASSDWSAGRQQRYEQYF	TGTGCCAGCAGTGATTGGTCGGCAGGGAGGCAGCAACGCTACGAGCAGTACTTC
NA	13	TRBV29-1	TRBD2	TRBJ2-7	CSVESGKNYEQYF	TGCAGCGTTGAAAGCGGGAAAAACTACGAGCAGTACTTC
NA	16	TRBV6-5	NA	TRBJ2-5	CASSYDPSTDQETQYF	TGTGCCAGCAGTTACGACCCCTCGACAGACCAAGAGACCCAGTACTTC
few	14	TRBV7-8	TRBD2	TRBJ2-1	CASSLRSGGNEQFF	TGTGCCAGCAGCCTTAGGTCGGGGGGTAATGAGCAGTTCTTC
few	13	TRBV28	NA	TRBJ2-7	CASSLYTSYEQYF	TGTGCCAGCAGTTTATATACGTCCTACGAGCAGTACTTC
few	11	TRBV27	TRBD1	TRBJ2-7	CASKSGGEQYF	TGTGCCAGCAAGTCAGGGGGCGAGCAGTACTTC
NA	16	TRBV4-1	NA	TRBJ1-1	CASSQNDRVEDTEAFF	TGCGCCAGCAGCCAAAATGACAGAGTGGAGGACACTGAAGCTTTCTTT
NA	14	TRBV29-1	TRBD1	TRBJ2-7	CSVPTGQGGYEQYF	TGCAGCGTTCCAACCGGACAGGGAGGATACGAGCAGTACTTC
few	15	TRBV27	TRBD2	TRBJ2-1	CASSLLADPDNEQFF	TGTGCCAGCAGTCTACTAGCGGACCCGGACAATGAGCAGTTCTTC
NA	15	TRBV11-2	TRBD1	TRBJ2-1	CASSFGQGVDNEQFF	TGTGCCAGCAGCTTCGGACAGGGGGTCGATAATGAGCAGTTCTTC
NA	14	TRBV15	TRBD1	TRBJ2-7	CATSVGQGSYEQYF	TGTGCCACCAGCGTTGGACAGGGCTCCTACGAGCAGTACTTC
few	15	TRBV5-1	TRBD2	TRBJ2-1	CASSLAGGSFAEQFF	TGCGCCAGCAGCTTGGCCGGCGGGAGCTTCGCTGAGCAGTTCTTC
NA	14	TRBV5-6	NA	TRBJ2-6	CASSLSTGANVLTF	TGTGCCAGCAGCTTATCTACTGGGGCCAACGTCCTGACTTTC
NA	13	TRBV11-2	NA	TRBJ2-2	CASSLLDTGELFF	TGTGCCAGCAGCCTTTTGGACACCGGGGAGCTGTTTTTT
NA	15	TRBV5-4	NA	TRBJ2-1	CASSPSRDNYNEQFF	TGTGCCAGCAGCCCGTCCCGGGACAATTACAATGAGCAGTTCTTC
once	13	TRBV19	NA	TRBJ2-7	CASRPGANYEQYF	TGTGCCAGTAGACCTGGGGCTAACTACGAGCAGTACTTC
NA	15	TRBV15	NA	TRBJ2-5	CATSKGGAGLETQYF	TGTGCCACCAGCAAGGGGGGAGCGGGGTTGGAGACCCAGTACTTC
NA	19	TRBV7-6	TRBD1	TRBJ2-2	CASSYSYSGTGANTGELFF	TGTGCCAGCAGCTATAGCTACTCCGGGACAGGGGCCAACACCGGGGAGCTGTTTTTT
few	14	TRBV10-3	NA	TRBJ2-3	CAISEWYPPDTQYF	TGTGCCATCAGTGAGTGGTACCCCCCCGATACGCAGTATTTT
NA	15	TRBV4-1	NA	TRBJ2-7	CASSAGAVGFYEQYF	TGCGCCAGCAGCGCGGGGGCGGTGGGGTTCTACGAGCAGTACTTC
NA	12	TRBV19	TRBD1	TRBJ2-5	CASSPRQGTQYF	TGTGCCAGTAGCCCCCGACAGGGGACCCAGTACTTC
NA	14	TRBV11-2	NA	TRBJ2-3	CASSLALERDTQYF	TGTGCCAGCAGCTTAGCCCTCGAAAGAGATACGCAGTATTTT